Presented here are 27 T cell receptor beta chains from one specimen sequenced in a study of CD4 T cells in relation to SARS-CoV-2 and coronaviruses. The data were produced by immunoSEQ multiplex PCR, yet TCRdb's version contains in-frame clones alone and is incomplete. The sample has roughly 25,000 clones, roughly 74% seen once. The unexposed donors gave CD4+ T cells in 2011-2018, prior to COVID-19. After roughly 9 days of culture, CD4+ T cells were isolated. Their specific antigens are unknown. The sample was CD4+ T cells from PBMCs, cultured in vitro. These receptor sequences come from a human donor in good health.

V is TRBV23-1 and J is TRBJ1-2; D is unresolved. TRBV23-1 is filed as an ORF, its function uncertain. Trimming removed 4 bases from V and 2 bases from J, with 17 bases in between. This CDR3 is built from 16 residues. The CDR3 DNA reads as TGCGCCAGCAGTCCTAACCGCGTGACCGAGAACTATGGCTACACCTTC. Its translation is CASSPNRVTENYGYTF.

This clone has only a few counts. For the CDR3, the DNA is TGCGCCAGCAGCCAAGAAGGATTCGAGCAGTACTTC. It encodes CASSQEGFEQYF. The V gene is TRBV4-1, the J gene TRBJ2-7, with unresolved D. With 0 bases removed from V and 6 bases from J, the gap between germline ends came to 6 bases. Germline V gene lookup returns CDR1 MGHRA and CDR2 YSYEKL. This CDR3 contains 12 residues.

This clone was seen a few times. The rearrangement uses TRBV11-2 and TRBJ1-1, with 8 bases aligning to TRBD1. The CDR3 runs 17 residues. Trimming took 4 bases from V and 6 from J; bases not matched to a gene: 16. The germline CDR1 and CDR2 sequences are SGHAT and FQNNGV. CDR3 nucleotides: TGTGCCAGCAGCTCCGGACAGGGTACCCGCGTTAGGGCTGAAGCTTTCTTT. Protein product: CASSSGQGTRVRAEAFF.

The V gene is TRBV3-1 (or the pseudogene TRBV3-2), the J gene TRBJ2-7; 10 bases are a match to TRBD2. This CDR3 spans 14 amino acids. Germline assignment: CDR1 LGHDT and CDR2 YNNKEL (reference sequence). J gave up 1 base and V 4 bases, and 1 base lay outside the gene matches. The chain's CDR3 is CASSRTSGSYEQYF. The CDR3 coding sequence is TGTGCCAGCAGCCGGACTAGCGGATCCTACGAGCAGTACTTC.

The chain is built from TRBV5-6 and TRBJ2-2, with D possibly being TRBD1 or TRBD2 (6 bases each). Germline values: CDR1 SGHDT, CDR2 YYEEEE. CDR3 size: 17 residues. V gave up 2 bases and J gave up 3 bases, with 17 bases separating them. CDR3: CASSFRALGGYTGELFF. Written as DNA, the CDR3 is TGTGCCAGCAGCTTCCGGGCTCTGGGGGGCTACACCGGGGAGCTGTTTTTT.

This chain uses TRBV9 with TRBJ1-5, with a possible D match to TRBD1 (5 bases). From germline, CDR1 is SGDLS and CDR2 YYNGEE. With 2 bases removed from V and 4 bases from J, the gap between germline ends came to 16 bases. This CDR3 is 16 amino acids long. CDR3: CASSVTPGLGNQPQHF. CDR3 DNA: TGTGCCAGCAGCGTGACCCCAGGGCTGGGAAATCAGCCCCAGCATTTT.

The rearrangement joins TRBV7-9 to TRBJ1-5, with 7 nucleotides matching TRBD1. The CDR3 length is 14 residues. Germline-derived CDR1 and CDR2 are SEHNR and FQNEAQ (reference sequence). With 5 bases clipped from V and 4 bases from J, the junction kept 5 bases outside the gene matches. CDR3 DNA: TGTGCCAGCAGCAAGACAGGGAGGAATCAGCCCCAGCATTTT. Its protein is CASSKTGRNQPQHF.

In its sample, this clone ranks as medium-sized (0.01 to 0.1%). The rearrangement links TRBV19 to TRBJ2-7; 8 bases fit TRBD2. The germline V gene has CDR1 LNHDA and CDR2 SQIVND (reference sequence). J lost 0 bases, V lost 4 bases, and 5 bases had no gene match. The CDR3 covers 15 residues. The chain's CDR3 is CASSTLAGTSYEQYF. The DNA for the CDR3 is TGTGCCAGTAGTACCCTAGCGGGTACCTCCTACGAGCAGTACTTC.

V gene TRBV7-2 combines with J gene TRBJ1-4; TRBD1 matches at 10 bases. The CDR3 extends over 13 amino acids. Trimming at V came to 4 bases and at J to 14 bases, leaving 7 bases not matched to a gene. The germline gives CDR1 SGHTA, CDR2 FQGNSA. The CDR3 loop is CASSSGQGINLFF. In DNA form, the CDR3 reads TGTGCCAGCAGCTCGGGACAGGGGATCAATCTGTTTTTT.

This chain uses TRBV6-4 with TRBJ1-5; no definite D call. This CDR3 comprises 13 residues. Trimming took off 3 bases at V and 1 base at J, with 4 bases between the two ends. CDR1 is MRHNA and CDR2 is SNTAGT in the germline V gene. CDR3 protein: CASSEGSNQPQHF. In nucleotides, the CDR3 is TGTGCCAGCAGTGAGGGGAGCAATCAGCCCCAGCATTTT.

V is TRBV18 and J is TRBJ1-2; possible D gene TRBD1, 6 bases. The CDR3 totals 13 residues. V was cut by 6 bases and J by 2 bases, with 10 bases left in between. CDR1 and CDR2 (germline): KGHSH, LQKENI. CDR3 sequence reads: CASSGTNNYGYTF. As DNA, the CDR3 is TGTGCCAGCTCTGGGACAAACAACTATGGCTACACCTTC.

The J gene is TRBJ1-5, the V gene TRBV2, with D perhaps matching TRBD1 (5 bases). V dropped 6 bases and J dropped 1 base, with 13 bases sitting between them. The CDR3 has 15 residues. Germline loops: CDR1 SNHLY, CDR2 FYNNEI. The CDR3 nucleotides are TGTGCCAGCAGGGGGGGGGTTGAGAGCAATCAGCCCCAGCATTTT. Its protein product is CASRGGVESNQPQHF.

V and J are TRBV3-1 (or the pseudogene TRBV3-2) and TRBJ2-5, with D perhaps assigned TRBD1 or TRBD2 (6 bases each). V shed 4 bases and J shed 5 bases, with 11 bases lying between them. The CDR3 runs 13 residues. Germline V lookup: CDR1 LGHDT, CDR2 YNNKEL (reference sequence). CDR3 DNA sequence: TGTGCCAGCAGCCCCACAGGGAGGGAGACCCAGTACTTC. As protein: CASSPTGRETQYF.

This clone was found a few times. V and J are TRBV19 and TRBJ1-5; tentatively, D is TRBD1 (5 bases). The CDR3 extends over 14 amino acids. The V gene lost 11 bases and the J gene lost 1 base, with 15 bases spanning the gap. Germline V gene data show CDR1 as LNHDA and CDR2 as SQIVND (reference sequence). The CDR3 DNA reads TGTGCCTCCCGCGAGGGGCTGAGCAATCAGCCCCAGCATTTT. Protein sequence: CASREGLSNQPQHF.

The V gene is TRBV2, the J gene TRBJ2-2; 8 bases are shared with TRBD1. The V segment lost 7 bases and the J segment 4 bases; nucleotides outside the gene matches: 5. Germline CDR1 is SNHLY and CDR2 is FYNNEI. This CDR3 contains 14 residues. CDR3 sequence (DNA): TGTGCCAGCACCTGGACAGGGAGCACCGGGGAGCTGTTTTTT. Protein: CASTWTGSTGELFF.

The gene calls are TRBV28 and TRBJ2-3; possibly TRBD2 for D (5 bases). The CDR3 totals 14 residues. V gave up 8 bases and J gave up 1 base, with 13 bases separating them. In germline, CDR1 is MDHEN, CDR2 SYDVKM. The CDR3 DNA reads as TGTGCCAGCGAGGGTGCCGGGGGCACAGATACGCAGTATTTT. Protein sequence: CASEGAGGTDTQYF.

This sequence joins TRBV10-3 and TRBJ2-7; D is perhaps TRBD1 or TRBD2 (5 bases each). CDR3 length: 13 residues. Trimming removed 8 bases at V and 4 bases at J, with 15 bases between. Germline V CDR1 and CDR2: ENHRY, SYGVKD. The CDR3 DNA reads TGTGCCATCTGGGACGCCCGGATATACGAGCAGTACTTC. Protein: CAIWDARIYEQYF.

CDR3 in amino acids: CASSLFQPELNQPQHF. In DNA, the CDR3 is TGTGCCAGCAGCTTATTTCAGCCCGAACTCAATCAGCCCCAGCATTTT. This chain joins TRBV7-2 and TRBJ1-5; D is uncertain. From germline, CDR1 is SGHTA and CDR2 FQGNSA. The CDR3 has 16 residues. Trimming shortened V by 2 bases and J by 3 bases, and 14 bases separated the two germline ends.

This clone was seen more than once but under ten times. This sequence joins TRBV6-1 and TRBJ1-4; D is unclear. V was shortened by 2 bases and J by 7 bases, with 8 bases between the two germline ends. Germline V CDR1 and CDR2: MNHNS, SASEGT. The CDR3 has 13 amino acids. The CDR3: CASSEPGSEKLFF. In DNA form, the CDR3 reads TGTGCCAGCAGTGAACCGGGAAGTGAAAAACTGTTTTTT.

The CDR3 reads CATSDRTSGLKNEQFF. Written as DNA, the CDR3 is TGTGCCACCAGTGACCGGACTAGCGGTCTGAAGAATGAGCAGTTCTTC. The V call is TRBV24-1, the J call TRBJ2-1, with 10 bases aligning to TRBD2. V shed 4 bases, J shed 7 bases, and the junction held 9 bases outside the gene matches. This CDR3 has 16 amino acids. Germline CDR1 is KGHDR and CDR2 is SFDVKD.

The chain has TRBV7-9 and TRBJ2-1; D unresolved. Germline V gene data show CDR1 as SEHNR and CDR2 as FQNEAQ (reference sequence). With 1 base removed from V and 6 bases from J, the gap between germline ends came to 4 bases. This CDR3 is built from 12 residues. CDR3 sequence (DNA): TGTGCCAGCAGCTTAGACGGCAATGAGCAGTTCTTC. Translating it yields CASSLDGNEQFF.

The CDR3 DNA follows: TGTGCCAGCAGTTACACTTCAACGAACACTGAAGCTTTCTTT. Its protein is CASSYTSTNTEAFF. The V and J genes are TRBV27 and TRBJ1-1; D ambiguous. In germline, CDR1 is MNHEY, CDR2 SMNVEV (reference sequence). This CDR3 has 14 residues. V was pared by 4 bases and J by 1 base, with 10 bases between.

This chain uses TRBV11-2 with TRBJ1-6; TRBD1 matches at 11 bases. V was pared by 4 bases and J by 9 bases, with 11 bases of the junction left unmatched. Per germline, CDR1 SGHAT and CDR2 FQNNGV. The CDR3 runs to 17 residues. The CDR3 loop reads CASSSTSDRGPGSPLHF. DNA for the CDR3: TGTGCCAGCAGCTCAACCTCGGACAGGGGGCCAGGTTCACCCCTCCACTTT.

The V call is TRBV11-2, the J call TRBJ2-7; 10 bases are a match to TRBD2. The CDR3 runs to 14 residues. Germline V gene data show CDR1 as SGHAT and CDR2 as FQNNGV. V lost 5 bases to trimming and J lost 6 bases; unmatched junction nucleotides: 7. For the CDR3, the DNA is TGTGCCAGCAGCGGGGGGACTAGCGTTGCCGAGCAGTACTTC. It codes for CASSGGTSVAEQYF.

The genes are TRBV18 and TRBJ2-1; TRBD1 matches at 7 bases. With 3 bases clipped from V and 5 bases from J, the junction kept 4 bases outside the gene matches. Germline V CDR1 and CDR2: KGHSH, LQKENI. This CDR3 region has 14 residues. The CDR3, as DNA: TGTGCCAGCTCACCTAGACAGGGCGACAATGAGCAGTTCTTC. Protein sequence: CASSPRQGDNEQFF.

The chain is built from TRBV19 and TRBJ1-5; TRBD1 is a possible D gene (5 bases). The CDR3 totals 17 residues. Per germline, CDR1 LNHDA and CDR2 SQIVND (reference sequence). V lost 2 bases to trimming and J lost 6 bases, with 20 bases between them. Here the CDR3 DNA reads TGTGCCAGTAGTATAATGCGAGGGGAGGCCGTTATTCAGCCCCAGCATTTT. It translates to CASSIMRGEAVIQPQHF. The entire variable domain, with the rest obtained from reference TRBV19 and TRBJ1-5, is as follows: DGGITQSPKYLFRKEGQNVTLSCEQNLNHDAMYWYRQDPGQGLRLIYYSQIVNDFQKGDIAEGYSVSREKKESFPLTVTSAQKNPTAFYLCASSIMRGEAVIQPQHFGDGTRLSIL.

V usage is TRBV6-5 and J usage is TRBJ1-2; D not resolved. The CDR3 is 11 residues long. Germline V gene sequence: CDR1 MNHEY, CDR2 SVGAGI. The V and J ends lost 10 bases and 3 bases respectively, with 9 bases between them. CDR3 in amino acids: CATQRDYGYTF. The DNA of the CDR3 is TGTGCCACCCAACGGGACTATGGCTACACCTTC.